Presented here are 27 T cell receptor beta chains from one specimen sequenced in a study of vaccination effects on CD4 cells after COVID-19. Antigens for these TCRs are unknown. Clones were sequenced by immunoSEQ multiplex PCR, and TCRdb holds only the in-frame ones, with some missing. Of 40,000 to 45,000 clones in the sample, approximately 82% were seen once. CD4+ T cell isolation took place after 10 days of culture. This individual contracted SARS-CoV-2 between March and December 2020, as verified by PCR. Participants were vaccinated with two doses of either the BNT162b2 or mRNA-1273 vaccine. The material sequenced was CD4+ T cells from PBMCs cultured without peptide, taken after COVID-19 vaccination. The receptors originated from a human donor who had a prior SARS-CoV-2 infection.

The chain joins TRBV5-1 to TRBJ2-6, with 7 positions matching TRBD1. V was pared by 5 bases and J by 5 bases, with 13 bases of the junction left unmatched. From germline, CDR1 is SGHRS and CDR2 YFSETQ. The CDR3 is made up of 17 amino acids. The CDR3 DNA sequence: TGCGCCAGCAGAAGGGGGTCGACGACAGGGCGGGCCAACGTCCTGACTTTC. Its translation is CASRRGSTTGRANVLTF.

V and J are TRBV2 and TRBJ1-4, with D unclear. Trimming took off 4 bases at V and 10 bases at J, with 13 bases between the two ends. Germline assignment: CDR1 SNHLY and CDR2 FYNNEI. The CDR3 totals 13 residues. CDR3 coding DNA: TGTGCCAGCAGTGGGCAGACCGCGTCAAAACTGTTTTTT. It specifies CASSGQTASKLFF.

V usage is TRBV9 and J usage is TRBJ2-3, with 9 bases that match TRBD2. This CDR3 contains 15 residues. Germline CDR1 SGDLS, CDR2 YYNGEE. Trimming removed 2 bases from V and 3 bases from J; junction bases left unmatched: 4. The CDR3 is CASSVHSGGTDTQYF. The CDR3 bases are TGTGCCAGCAGCGTGCATAGCGGGGGAACAGATACGCAGTATTTT.

This clone showed up just once. The J gene is TRBJ1-3, the V gene TRBV7-2; D remains ambiguous. The CDR3 spans 17 residues. Trimming took off 1 base at V and 4 bases at J, with 17 bases between the two ends. Per germline, CDR1 SGHTA and CDR2 FQGNSA. In nucleotides, the CDR3 is TGTGCCAGCAGCTTAGTCTTCTCTGGGTTAGGGGGAAACACCATATATTTT. This sequence encodes CASSLVFSGLGGNTIYF.

The chain employs TRBV7-2 and TRBJ1-4; tentative D call: TRBD1 (6 bases). This CDR3 is 14 amino acids long. Germline V CDR1 and CDR2: SGHTA, FQGNSA. Between the trimmed V and J ends, which lost 7 bases and 4 bases, there was a span of 13 bases. DNA of the CDR3: TGTGCCAGCAACACAGGGTTTGGTAATGAAAAACTGTTTTTT. Translation gives CASNTGFGNEKLFF.

The chain recombines TRBV12-5 with TRBJ1-3; D perhaps matches TRBD1 (5 bases). This CDR3 has 15 amino acids. In germline, CDR1 is LGHNT, CDR2 FRNRAP. The ends were cut back, 4 bases at V and 0 bases at J, with 10 bases in the middle. The CDR3 here is CASGYLGGSGNTIYF. The CDR3 nucleotides are TGTGCTAGTGGTTACCTCGGGGGCTCTGGAAACACCATATATTTT. The full variable domain, rest sourced from reference TRBV12-5 and TRBJ1-3, is DARVTQTPRHKVTEMGQEVTMRCQPILGHNTVFWYRQTMMQGLELLAYFRNRAPLDDSGMPKDRFSAEMPDATLATLKIQPSEPRDSAVYFCASGYLGGSGNTIYFGEGSWLTVV.

This clone was detected a few times. The V and J genes are TRBV19 and TRBJ2-1; unclear D gene. V was shortened by 5 bases and J by 10 bases, with 15 bases between the two germline ends. Germline assignment: CDR1 LNHDA and CDR2 SQIVND (reference sequence). CDR3 length equals 13 residues. For the CDR3, the DNA is TGTGCCAGTAGTGTGGTCCGCGATCAGGAGCAGTTCTTC. It yields the protein CASSVVRDQEQFF.

The CDR3 protein is CASKMGSHYGYTF. CDR3 nucleotide sequence: TGTGCCAGCAAGATGGGCAGCCACTATGGCTACACCTTC. The genes are TRBV6-5 and TRBJ1-2; D gene uncertain. The CDR3 is 13 residues long. The germline gives CDR1 MNHEY, CDR2 SVGAGI. V was cut by 7 bases and J by 3 bases, with 12 bases left in between.

This clone was counted a few times. This chain joins TRBV2 and TRBJ1-5, with a weak D call TRBD1 (6 bases). Trimming removed 2 bases at V and 4 bases at J, with 21 bases between. The CDR3 length is 18 residues. The germline CDR1 and CDR2 sequences are SNHLY and FYNNEI. CDR3 residues: CASSERSGRGIGNQPQHF. The CDR3 nucleotides read TGTGCCAGCAGTGAACGTTCAGGCAGGGGTATTGGAAATCAGCCCCAGCATTTT.

This chain connects TRBV5-1 to TRBJ2-3, with D perhaps TRBD2 (5 bases). The germline V and J ends were trimmed by 3 bases and 6 bases, with 14 bases remaining between them. This CDR3 has 14 residues. Germline V lookup: CDR1 SGHRS, CDR2 YFSETQ. The CDR3 coding sequence is TGCGCCAGCAGCTCGCTTCTAGCCGCCGATACGCAGTATTTT. Amino acid sequence: CASSSLLAADTQYF. Based on the CDR3 plus reference TRBV5-1 and TRBJ2-3, the full variable domain is KAGVTQTPRYLIKTRGQQVTLSCSPISGHRSVSWYQQTPGQGLQFLFEYFSETQRNKGNFPGRFSGRQFSNSRSEMNVSTLELGDSALYLCASSSLLAADTQYFGPGTRLTVL.

The chain joins TRBV7-6 to TRBJ2-7; 9 positions match TRBD2. Germline trimming cut 5 bases from V and 4 bases from J; bases unmatched to any gene: 12. This CDR3 spans 16 amino acids. Germline V CDR1 and CDR2: SGHVS, FNYEAQ. Written as DNA, the CDR3 is TGTGCCAGCAGCCCTTCTGGGCTAGCGGGGTGGTACGAGCAGTACTTC. It codes for CASSPSGLAGWYEQYF.

The chain joins TRBV20-1 to TRBJ1-1; the D gene is possibly TRBD1 (6 bases). This CDR3 is built from 13 residues. Trimming removed 3 bases from V and 4 bases from J, with 12 bases in between. Germline-derived CDR1 and CDR2 are DFQATT and SNEGSKA (reference sequence). The CDR3: CSASTGLRTEAFF. The CDR3, as DNA: TGCAGTGCTAGTACAGGGTTACGCACTGAAGCTTTCTTT.

The V gene is TRBV12-1, the J gene TRBJ2-1; the table assigns TRBD1, which was not confirmed against the DNA. TRBV12-1 is annotated as a pseudogene. The CDR3 runs 18 residues. This chain's CDR3 is CASSLSLRQGPSYNEQFF. DNA for the CDR3: TGTGCCAGCAGCCTATCACTTAGACAGGGGCCCTCCTACAATGAGCAGTTCTTC.

V gene TRBV3-1 (or the pseudogene TRBV3-2) combines with J gene TRBJ1-1; D is perhaps TRBD1 (5 bases). This CDR3 has 14 residues. Looked up from germline, CDR1 is LGHDT and CDR2 is YNNKEL (reference sequence). Trimming removed 1 base from V and 6 bases from J, with 12 bases in between. The CDR3 DNA reads TGTGCCAGCAGCCAAGGGGGACCTGGCGCTGAAGCTTTCTTT. Residues: CASSQGGPGAEAFF.

V is TRBV20-1 and J is TRBJ2-7; 9 nucleotides align to TRBD2. The CDR3 consists of 14 residues. V was pared by 3 bases and J by 4 bases, with 7 bases of the junction left unmatched. Germline CDR1 is DFQATT and CDR2 is SNEGSKA (reference sequence). The CDR3 DNA reads TGCAGTGCTAGTGTCCGGGGACTAGCTTACGAGCAGTACTTC. It yields the protein CSASVRGLAYEQYF.

The J gene is TRBJ1-2, the V gene TRBV19, with 7 bases identical to TRBD1. With 0 bases clipped from V and 4 bases from J, the junction kept 2 bases outside the gene matches. The germline CDR1 and CDR2 sequences are LNHDA and SQIVND (reference sequence). The CDR3 loop spans 14 amino acids. The CDR3 region has the DNA TGTGCCAGTAGTATAGAACAGGGGCGCTATGGCTACACCTTC. This sequence encodes CASSIEQGRYGYTF.

The chain uses TRBV11-2 and TRBJ1-2; TRBD1 might be the D (5 bases). CDR1 SGHAT and CDR2 FQNNGV come from the germline V gene. CDR3 length equals 17 residues. Deletions cut 0 bases from V and 2 bases from J, with 16 bases between. The CDR3, as DNA: TGTGCCAGCAGCTTAGAAGGGTGGGGACTCTCGAACTATGGCTACACCTTC. Translation gives CASSLEGWGLSNYGYTF.

The genes are TRBV6-5 and TRBJ2-7, with no clear D. The CDR3 is made up of 15 amino acids. Per germline, CDR1 MNHEY and CDR2 SVGAGI. The V and J ends lost 1 base and 3 bases respectively, with 13 bases between them. The CDR3 coding sequence is TGTGCCAGCAGTTACTGGGAAGCCCCCAACTACGAGCAGTACTTC. Amino acid sequence: CASSYWEAPNYEQYF.

This chain uses TRBV29-1 with TRBJ2-1; 12 bases map to TRBD2. The CDR3 has 15 amino acids. After removal of 4 bases from V and 4 bases from J, the junction contained 5 bases not matched to a gene. CDR1 SQVTM and CDR2 ANQGSEA come from the germline V gene. The CDR3 is CSVGATSGRYNEQFF. CDR3 bases: TGCAGCGTTGGGGCGACTAGCGGGAGATACAATGAGCAGTTCTTC.

The chain recombines TRBV9 with TRBJ2-1; D gene uncertain. Germline CDR1 and CDR2: SGDLS and YYNGEE. The CDR3 runs to 12 residues. Trimming removed 0 bases from V and 8 bases from J, with 6 bases in between. As DNA, the CDR3 is TGTGCCAGCAGCGTAGATCGGGATGAGCAGTTCTTC. This gives the protein CASSVDRDEQFF.

The V call is TRBV28, the J call TRBJ2-1; tentatively, D is TRBD1 (6 bases). The V and J ends lost 5 bases and 15 bases respectively, with 17 bases between them. Germline V lookup: CDR1 MDHEN, CDR2 SYDVKM. The CDR3 is 12 amino acids. The CDR3 loop is CASSLGQRSLFF. The CDR3 nucleotides read TGTGCCAGCAGTCTAGGACAGCGTAGTCTGTTCTTC.

This clone is a singleton in its sample. The CDR3 DNA follows: TGTGCCAGCAGCCGGGCAACTAATGAAAAACTGTTTTTT. Its translation: CASSRATNEKLFF. The chain combines TRBV6-5 with TRBJ1-4; the D is unclear. CDR1 is MNHEY and CDR2 is SVGAGI in the germline V gene. With 6 bases removed from V and 0 bases from J, the gap between germline ends came to 5 bases. The CDR3 sequence is 13 residues long.

This rearrangement joins TRBV5-5 to TRBJ2-1; D is unresolved. The CDR3 is 15 residues long. Germline values: CDR1 SGHKS, CDR2 YYEKEE (reference sequence). Trimming stripped 4 bases from V and 0 bases from J, with 11 bases between. CDR3 in DNA: TGTGCCAGCAGCGGTCTTGACACCTCCTACAATGAGCAGTTCTTC. It codes for CASSGLDTSYNEQFF.

The chain couples TRBV7-6 to TRBJ2-7; 7 positions match TRBD2. CDR1 and CDR2 (germline): SGHVS, FNYEAQ. This CDR3 comprises 16 residues. V lost 5 bases to trimming and J lost 3 bases; unmatched junction nucleotides: 13. The CDR3 spells CASSPNTGLPNYEQYF. The CDR3 nucleotides are TGTGCCAGCAGCCCAAACACGGGACTACCGAACTACGAGCAGTACTTC.

The chain has TRBV5-1 and TRBJ1-3; a weak D match, TRBD1 (6 bases). Trimming stripped 5 bases from V and 0 bases from J, with 12 bases between. The CDR3 totals 15 residues. The V gene's germline CDR1 is SGHRS and CDR2 YFSETQ. CDR3 loop: CASRDRLYSGNTIYF. The CDR3 region has the DNA TGCGCCAGCAGAGACAGGCTATACTCTGGAAACACCATATATTTT.

This clone was seen a handful of times. V and J are TRBV4-1 and TRBJ1-3; 8 nucleotides align to TRBD1. The CDR3 contains 17 residues. CDR1 and CDR2 from the germline V gene are MGHRA and YSYEKL. V shed 4 bases and J 0 bases; nucleotides not matched to a gene: 8. The CDR3 bases are TGCGCCAGCAGCCGGCGGGACAGGTATCACTCTGGAAACACCATATATTTT. This gives the protein CASSRRDRYHSGNTIYF.

The V gene is TRBV4-3, the J gene TRBJ1-6, with D possibly being TRBD1 (5 bases). This CDR3 contains 16 residues. Germline lookup yields CDR1 LGHNA and CDR2 YSLEER. V was shortened by 0 bases and J by 4 bases, with 10 bases between the two germline ends. The CDR3 is CASSQDAQVYNSPLHF. The DNA for the CDR3 is TGCGCCAGCAGCCAAGACGCACAGGTGTATAATTCACCCCTCCACTTT.